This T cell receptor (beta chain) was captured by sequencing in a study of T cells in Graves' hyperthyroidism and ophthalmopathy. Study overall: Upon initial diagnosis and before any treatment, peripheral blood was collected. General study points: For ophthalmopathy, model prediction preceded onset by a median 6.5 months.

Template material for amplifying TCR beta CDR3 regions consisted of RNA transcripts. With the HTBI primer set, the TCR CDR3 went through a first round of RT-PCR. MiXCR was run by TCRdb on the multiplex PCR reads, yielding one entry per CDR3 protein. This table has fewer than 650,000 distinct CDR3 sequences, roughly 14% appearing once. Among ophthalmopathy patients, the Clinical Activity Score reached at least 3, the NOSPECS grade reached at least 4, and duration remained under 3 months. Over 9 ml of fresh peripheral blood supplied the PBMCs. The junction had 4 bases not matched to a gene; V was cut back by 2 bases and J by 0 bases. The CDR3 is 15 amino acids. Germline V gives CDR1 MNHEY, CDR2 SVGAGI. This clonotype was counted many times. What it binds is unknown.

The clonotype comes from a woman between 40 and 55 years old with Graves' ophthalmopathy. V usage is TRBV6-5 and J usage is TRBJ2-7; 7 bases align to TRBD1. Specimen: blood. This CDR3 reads CASSYHRDSSYEQYF. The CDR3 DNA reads TGTGCCAGCAGTTACCATCGGGACAGCTCCTACGAGCAGTACTTC.